This T cell receptor (beta chain) was recovered during a study of blood T cells in healthy people across ages. It was with a sample-barcoded 5' primer and a J-beta primer mix that a second PCR of roughly 6 to 11 cycles was run. A template-switch adaptor with 12 random nucleotides tagged each cDNA molecule. TCRdb itself ran the 5' RACE reads through MiXCR, one entry per CDR3 protein. The sample shows around 650,000 distinct CDR3 sequences, about 43% of them seen only once. V lost 1 base and J 8 bases, leaving 23 bases between the germline ends. The CDR3 length is 17 residues. Germline V gene data show CDR1 as MGHRA and CDR2 as YSYEKL. This clonotype came up many times.

J is TRBJ1-2 and V is TRBV4-1; D unresolved. The sequence was collected from a man older than 75 in good health. What was sequenced was blood. Written as DNA, the CDR3 is TGCGCCAGCAGCCAAGCAACTGCCTCCCTGGGAATAGCGGGCTACACCTTC. Protein: CASSQATASLGIAGYTF.